What follows are 15 T cell receptor beta chains derived from one specimen sequenced in a study of identical twins. TCRdb ran MiXCR on the 5' RACE reads and lists one entry per CDR3 protein. Here the sample spans nearly 900,000 distinct CDR3 sequences, 9% to 15% being singletons. The same specimen was also included in a second study, on yellow fever vaccine responses in identical twins.

The sample comprised PBMCs. The receptors derive from a young woman in good health.

The chain has TRBV21-1 and TRBJ1-1; no DNA check was done on the table's D call, TRBD1. TRBV21-1 is assigned pseudogene status. This CDR3 spans 16 amino acids. In DNA form, the CDR3 reads TGTGCCAGCAGCAAAGGGGACAGGTACACCCAAAGAATAGCTTTCTTT. Amino acid sequence: CASSKGDRYTQRIAFF.

The V and J genes are TRBV20-1 and TRBJ1-1; TRBD1 is a possible D gene (5 bases). CDR1 DFQATT and CDR2 SNEGSKA come from the germline V gene (reference sequence). CDR3 length equals 13 residues. Deletions cut 3 bases from V and 6 bases from J, with 14 bases between. CDR3 loop: CSASKSGTPEAFF. The CDR3 DNA sequence: TGCAGTGCTAGTAAATCAGGGACCCCTGAAGCTTTCTTT.

This chain connects TRBV7-9 to TRBJ1-1; D gene unclear. CDR1 and CDR2 from the germline V gene are SEHNR and FQNEAQ (reference sequence). The CDR3 contains 14 residues. The V gene lost 5 bases and the J gene lost 2 bases, with 12 bases spanning the gap. Here the CDR3 DNA reads TGTGCCAGCAGCCCTTTCAATGAAAACACTGAAGCTTTCTTT. Translating gives CASSPFNENTEAFF.

The V call is TRBV20-1, the J call TRBJ1-1, with unresolved D. The V gene lost 0 bases and the J gene lost 11 bases, with 31 bases spanning the gap. Germline CDR1 DFQATT, CDR2 SNEGSKA (reference sequence). The CDR3 runs 18 residues. CDR3 DNA: TGCAGTGCTAGAGACCCAATTGGCCAGGACGGAGGCAAGAAGTCGGCTTTCTTT. As protein: CSARDPIGQDGGKKSAFF.

This clonotype has only a few counts. The chain joins TRBV11-2 to TRBJ2-3; TRBD2 might be the D (6 bases). The CDR3 sequence is 15 residues long. The germline V gene has CDR1 SGHAT and CDR2 FQNNGV. Trimming shortened V by 4 bases and J by 3 bases, and 14 bases separated the two germline ends. The CDR3 reads CASSSQPRGTDTQYF. CDR3 bases: TGTGCCAGCAGCTCTCAACCGCGGGGAACAGATACGCAGTATTTT.

This clonotype was seen at least ten times. The junction differs from germline at one of its ends, possibly a read error. The V gene is TRBV12-3 or TRBV12-4, the J gene TRBJ2-3, with D hard to call. This CDR3 region has 12 residues. The CDR3 here is CASSQSTDTQYF. Here the CDR3 DNA reads TGCGCCAGCAGCCAGAGCACAGATACGCAGTATTTT.

J is TRBJ2-7 and V is TRBV4-1; 7 bases are a match to TRBD1. This CDR3 comprises 15 residues. The germline V gene has CDR1 MGHRA and CDR2 YSYEKL. Trimming cost V 4 bases and J 2 bases; bases outside gene matches: 8. CDR3 sequence reads: CASSPQSTGPYEQYV. The CDR3 DNA sequence: TGCGCCAGCAGCCCTCAATCGACAGGGCCCTACGAGCAGTACGTC.

This clonotype appeared a few times. This chain joins TRBV20-1 and TRBJ2-4; D might be TRBD1 (5 bases). The CDR3 is 13 residues long. The V end lost 0 bases, the J end lost 8 bases, and 11 bases lay between the germline ends. Per germline, CDR1 DFQATT and CDR2 SNEGSKA (reference sequence). The DNA of the CDR3 is TGCAGTGCTAGAGAATCAGGGAATGACATTCAGTACTTC. Residues: CSARESGNDIQYF.

The chain recombines TRBV19 with TRBJ2-7; a possible D gene is TRBD2 (5 bases). This CDR3 region has 12 residues. Trimming shortened V by 7 bases and J by 3 bases, and 10 bases separated the two germline ends. Germline loops: CDR1 LNHDA, CDR2 SQIVND (reference sequence). This CDR3 is CASIGEGYEQYF. The CDR3 DNA sequence: TGTGCCAGTATCGGCGAGGGCTACGAGCAGTACTTC. Full variable domain (rest looked up from reference TRBV19 and TRBJ2-7): DGGITQSPKYLFRKEGQNVTLSCEQNLNHDAMYWYRQDPGQGLRLIYYSQIVNDFQKGDIAEGYSVSREKKESFPLTVTSAQKNPTAFYLCASIGEGYEQYFGPGTRLTVT.

CDR3 DNA: TGTGCCACCAAGGGACAAATACTAGACCAAGAGACCCAGTACTTC. Its translation: CATKGQILDQETQYF. This chain uses TRBV10-3 with TRBJ2-5; D is possibly TRBD1 (6 bases). This CDR3 has 15 residues. V was cut by 10 bases and J by 0 bases, with 18 bases left in between. CDR1 is ENHRY, CDR2 SYGVKD, per germline.

The chain has TRBV27 and TRBJ2-3; TRBD1 matches at 8 bases. CDR3 length equals 15 residues. After removal of 3 bases from V and 4 bases from J, the junction contained 6 bases not matched to a gene. Germline lookup yields CDR1 MNHEY and CDR2 SMNVEV (reference sequence). CDR3 DNA: TGTGCCAGCAGTTTGATGGGACAGGACGCAGATACGCAGTATTTT. Translation: CASSLMGQDADTQYF.

This clonotype was detected only a few times. The rearrangement joins TRBV7-8 to TRBJ2-3; tentatively, D is TRBD2 (6 bases). Germline-derived CDR1 and CDR2 are SGHVS and FQNEAQ. The CDR3 has 15 amino acids. Trimming removed 0 bases from V and 5 bases from J, with 12 bases in between. DNA for the CDR3: TGTGCCAGCAGCTTAGCGGGGATGGGGGGAGATACGCAGTATTTT. Translated, it gives CASSLAGMGGDTQYF.

CDR3 protein: CASRLSGGQETQYF. The DNA of the CDR3 is TGTGCCAGCAGATTAAGCGGAGGGCAAGAGACCCAGTACTTC. This rearrangement joins TRBV6-1 to TRBJ2-5; D might be TRBD2 (6 bases). This CDR3 comprises 14 residues. V lost 6 bases to trimming and J lost 2 bases, with 13 bases between them. Germline V gene data show CDR1 as MNHNS and CDR2 as SASEGT.

In this sample, this clonotype turned up many times. This chain uses TRBV5-6 with TRBJ2-3; no definite D call. V lost 0 bases to trimming and J lost 2 bases, with 10 bases between them. This CDR3 contains 15 residues. Germline V CDR1 and CDR2: SGHDT, YYEEEE. In DNA, the CDR3 is TGTGCCAGCAGCTTGGAGGGATGGGACACAGATACGCAGTATTTT. It translates to CASSLEGWDTDTQYF.

The chain couples TRBV20-1 to TRBJ1-1; 7 positions agree with TRBD1. With 6 bases clipped from V and 2 bases from J, the junction kept 9 bases outside the gene matches. This CDR3 spans 14 amino acids. In germline, CDR1 is DFQATT, CDR2 SNEGSKA (reference sequence). The CDR3 is CSAPQGTDNTEAFF. CDR3 DNA: TGCAGTGCCCCACAGGGGACAGACAACACTGAAGCTTTCTTT.